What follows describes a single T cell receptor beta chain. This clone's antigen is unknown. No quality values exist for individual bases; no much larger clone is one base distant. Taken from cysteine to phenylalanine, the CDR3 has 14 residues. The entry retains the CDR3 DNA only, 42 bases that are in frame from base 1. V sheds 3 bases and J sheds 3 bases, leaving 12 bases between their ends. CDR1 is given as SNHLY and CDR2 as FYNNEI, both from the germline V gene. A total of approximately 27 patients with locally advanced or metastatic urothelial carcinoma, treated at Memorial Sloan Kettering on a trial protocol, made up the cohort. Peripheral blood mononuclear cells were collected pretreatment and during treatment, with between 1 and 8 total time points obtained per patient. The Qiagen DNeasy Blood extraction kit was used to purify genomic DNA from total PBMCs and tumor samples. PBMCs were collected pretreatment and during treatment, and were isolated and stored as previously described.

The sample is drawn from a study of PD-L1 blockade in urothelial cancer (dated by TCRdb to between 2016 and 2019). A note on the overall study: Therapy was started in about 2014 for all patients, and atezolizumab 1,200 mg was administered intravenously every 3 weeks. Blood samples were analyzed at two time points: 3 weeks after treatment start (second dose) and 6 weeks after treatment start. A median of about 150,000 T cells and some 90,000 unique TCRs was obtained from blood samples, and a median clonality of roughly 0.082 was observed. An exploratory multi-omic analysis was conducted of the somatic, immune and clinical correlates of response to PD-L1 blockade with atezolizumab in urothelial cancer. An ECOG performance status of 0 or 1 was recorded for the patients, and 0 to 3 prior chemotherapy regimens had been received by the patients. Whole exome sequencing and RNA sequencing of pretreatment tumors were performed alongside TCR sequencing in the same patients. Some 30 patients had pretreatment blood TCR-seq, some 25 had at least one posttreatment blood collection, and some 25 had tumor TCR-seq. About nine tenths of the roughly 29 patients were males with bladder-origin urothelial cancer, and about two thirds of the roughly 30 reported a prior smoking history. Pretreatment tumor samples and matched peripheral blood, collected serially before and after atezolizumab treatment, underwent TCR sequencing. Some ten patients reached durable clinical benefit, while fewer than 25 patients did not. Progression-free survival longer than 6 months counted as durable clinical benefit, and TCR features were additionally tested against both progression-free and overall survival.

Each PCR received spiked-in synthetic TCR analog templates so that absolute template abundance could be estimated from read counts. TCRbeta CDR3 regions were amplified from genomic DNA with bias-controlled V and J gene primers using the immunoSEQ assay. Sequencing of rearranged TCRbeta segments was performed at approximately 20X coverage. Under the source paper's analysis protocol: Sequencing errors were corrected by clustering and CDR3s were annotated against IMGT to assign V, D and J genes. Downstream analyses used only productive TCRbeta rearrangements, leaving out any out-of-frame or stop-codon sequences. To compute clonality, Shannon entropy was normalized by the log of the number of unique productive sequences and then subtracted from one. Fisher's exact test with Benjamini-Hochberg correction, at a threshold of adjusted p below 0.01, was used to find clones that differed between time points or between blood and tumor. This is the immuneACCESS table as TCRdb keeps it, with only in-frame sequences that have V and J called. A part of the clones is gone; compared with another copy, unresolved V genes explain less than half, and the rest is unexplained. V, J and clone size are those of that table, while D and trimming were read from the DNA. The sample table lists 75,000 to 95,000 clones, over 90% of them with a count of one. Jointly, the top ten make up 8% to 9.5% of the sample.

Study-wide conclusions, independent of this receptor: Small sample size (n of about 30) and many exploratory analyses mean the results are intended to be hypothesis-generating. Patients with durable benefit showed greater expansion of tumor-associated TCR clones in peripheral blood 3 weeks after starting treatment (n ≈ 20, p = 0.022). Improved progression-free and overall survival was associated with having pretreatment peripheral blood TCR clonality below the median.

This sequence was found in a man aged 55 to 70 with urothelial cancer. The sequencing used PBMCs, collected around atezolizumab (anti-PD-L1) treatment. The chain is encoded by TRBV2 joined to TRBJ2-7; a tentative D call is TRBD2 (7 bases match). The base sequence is TGTGCCAGCAGTGACCAGGGGAGGGGCTACGAGCAGTACTTC. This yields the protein CASSDQGRGYEQYF.